This is a list of T cell receptor beta chains from one sample in a study of blood T cell repertoires in COVID-19. Data came from immunoSEQ multiplex PCR; TCRdb stores just in-frame clones and leaves some out. Found here are some 180,000 clones, about 80% of them singletons; the top ten hold roughly 10%. Sequencing was carried out using peripheral blood. Receptors originate from a man aged 65 to 85 with active or convalescent COVID-19. The CDR3 runs from the conserved cysteine through the conserved F or W. Clone size is given for some rows only: seen once, a few or many times, or a class if the clone is expanded.

-	TRBV7-8	TRBJ2-5	16	CASSLQTGAAGETQYF
once	TRBV28	TRBJ2-3	15	CASIPLQGPTDTQYF
-	TRBV3-1/TRBV3-2	TRBJ1-5	14	CASSQDQGVQPQHF
-	TRBV19	TRBJ2-2	15	CASSGQGVETGELFF
-	TRBV5-1	TRBJ2-5	16	CASSREPRQGQETQYF
-	TRBV5-5	TRBJ1-5	17	CASSAGQGPRGNQPQHF
-	TRBV19	TRBJ1-5	14	CASSPAGNDQPQHF
-	TRBV7-6	TRBJ1-1	14	CASSLGDRGTEAFF
once	TRBV4-3	TRBJ1-1	15	CASSQEDSQNTEAFF
once	TRBV27	TRBJ1-1	15	CASSFNRDLNTEAFF
-	TRBV18	TRBJ2-7	15	CASSPRQGSSYEQYF
once	TRBV19	TRBJ1-2	15	CASSPTGGGNYGYTF
-	TRBV30	TRBJ2-3	16	CAWSVGSGGLGDTQYF
-	TRBV6-5	TRBJ2-7	14	CASSPTGTGNEQYF
-	TRBV2	TRBJ1-1	16	CASGEVRTGKDTEAFF
-	TRBV28	TRBJ1-6	17	CASSSRGGNLGNSPLHF